This T cell receptor (beta chain) stems from a study of T cells after yellow fever vaccination. Regarding the study as a whole: Most primary-vaccination clones reappeared after the booster (about 95% CD4, 88% CD8).

Researchers made TCR cDNA using 5'RACE template switching, and this step added a universal primer site and UMIs. Using its own MiXCR run on the 5' RACE reads, TCRdb lists one record per CDR3 protein. This table has about 580,000 distinct CDR3 sequences, 17% appearing once. With respect to this clonotype: Its antigen is undetermined.

Sequences were derived from PBMCs, sampled 4 to 5 days after the first yellow fever vaccination. The source of this sequence is a man aged 18-30 years who received the YFV17D yellow fever vaccine.

CDR3 in amino acids: CASSVGRDYGYTF. DNA for the CDR3: TGTGCCAGCAGTGTCGGACGGGACTATGGCTACACCTTC. The chain has TRBV6-1 and TRBJ1-2; unclear D gene. This CDR3 has 13 amino acids. Trimming removed 4 bases at V and 3 bases at J, with 9 bases between. Germline V gene data show CDR1 as MNHNS and CDR2 as SASEGT.